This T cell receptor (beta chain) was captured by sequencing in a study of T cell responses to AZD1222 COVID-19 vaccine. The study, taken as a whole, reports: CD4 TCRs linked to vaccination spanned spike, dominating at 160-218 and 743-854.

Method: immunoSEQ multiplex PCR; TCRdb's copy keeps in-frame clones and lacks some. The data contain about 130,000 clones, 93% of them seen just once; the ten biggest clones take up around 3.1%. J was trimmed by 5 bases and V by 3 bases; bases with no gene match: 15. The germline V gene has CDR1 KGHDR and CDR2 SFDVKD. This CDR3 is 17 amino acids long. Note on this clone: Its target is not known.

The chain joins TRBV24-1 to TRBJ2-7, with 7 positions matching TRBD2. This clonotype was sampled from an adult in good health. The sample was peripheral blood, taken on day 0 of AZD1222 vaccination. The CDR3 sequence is CATSDPRNGPSGDEQYF. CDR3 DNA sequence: TGTGCCACCAGTGATCCCCGGAACGGTCCTAGCGGAGACGAGCAGTACTTC.